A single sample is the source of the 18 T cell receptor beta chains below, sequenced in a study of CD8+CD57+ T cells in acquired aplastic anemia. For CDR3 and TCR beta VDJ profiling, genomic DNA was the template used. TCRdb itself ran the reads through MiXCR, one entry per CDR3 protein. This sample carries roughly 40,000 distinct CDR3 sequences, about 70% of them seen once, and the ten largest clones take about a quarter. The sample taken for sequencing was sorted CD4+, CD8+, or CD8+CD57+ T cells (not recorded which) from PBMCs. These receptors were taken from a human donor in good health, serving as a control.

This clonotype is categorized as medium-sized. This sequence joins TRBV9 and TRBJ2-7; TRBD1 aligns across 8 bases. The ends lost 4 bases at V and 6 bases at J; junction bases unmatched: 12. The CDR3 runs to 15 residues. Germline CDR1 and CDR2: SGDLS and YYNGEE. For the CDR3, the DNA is TGTGCCAGCAGCTTGACAGGGGCGCCCTTGTTCGAGCAGTACTTC. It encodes CASSLTGAPLFEQYF. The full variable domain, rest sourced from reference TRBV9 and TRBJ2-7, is DSGVTQTPKHLITATGQRVTLRCSPRSGDLSVYWYQQSLDQGLQFLIQYYNGEERAKGNILERFSAQQFPDLHSELNLSSLELGDSALYFCASSLTGAPLFEQYFGPGTRLTVT.

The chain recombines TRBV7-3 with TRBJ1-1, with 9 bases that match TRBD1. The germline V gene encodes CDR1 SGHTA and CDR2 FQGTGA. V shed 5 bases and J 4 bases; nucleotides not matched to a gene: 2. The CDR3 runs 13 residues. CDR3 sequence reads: CASSPTGGTEAFF. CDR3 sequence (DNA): TGTGCCAGCAGCCCGACAGGGGGCACTGAAGCTTTCTTT.

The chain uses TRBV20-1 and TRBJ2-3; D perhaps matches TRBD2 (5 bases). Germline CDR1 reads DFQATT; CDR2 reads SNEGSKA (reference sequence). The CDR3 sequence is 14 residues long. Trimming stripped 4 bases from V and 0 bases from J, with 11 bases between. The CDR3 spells CSATEGTSTDTQYF. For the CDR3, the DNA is TGCAGTGCTACCGAGGGTACTAGCACAGATACGCAGTATTTT.

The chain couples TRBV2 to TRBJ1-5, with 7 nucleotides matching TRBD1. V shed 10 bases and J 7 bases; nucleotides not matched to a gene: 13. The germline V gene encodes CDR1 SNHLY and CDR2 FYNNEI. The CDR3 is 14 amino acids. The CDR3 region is CATTGPTGVQPQHF. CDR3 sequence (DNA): TGTGCCACCACTGGCCCTACAGGGGTACAGCCCCAGCATTTT.

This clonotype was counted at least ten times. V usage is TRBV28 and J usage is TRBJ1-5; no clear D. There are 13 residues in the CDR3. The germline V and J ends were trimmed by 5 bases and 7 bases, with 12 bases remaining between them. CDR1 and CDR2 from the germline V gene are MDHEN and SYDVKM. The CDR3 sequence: CASSDTRAQPQHF. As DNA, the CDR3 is TGTGCCAGCAGTGACACTAGGGCCCAGCCCCAGCATTTT.

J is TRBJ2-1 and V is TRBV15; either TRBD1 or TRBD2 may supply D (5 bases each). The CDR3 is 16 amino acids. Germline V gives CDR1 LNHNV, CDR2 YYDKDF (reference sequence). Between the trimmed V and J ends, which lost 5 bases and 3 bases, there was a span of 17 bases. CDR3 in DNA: TGTGCCACCAGCGAACCGGGACCACCCTTCTACAATGAGCAGTTCTTC. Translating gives CATSEPGPPFYNEQFF.

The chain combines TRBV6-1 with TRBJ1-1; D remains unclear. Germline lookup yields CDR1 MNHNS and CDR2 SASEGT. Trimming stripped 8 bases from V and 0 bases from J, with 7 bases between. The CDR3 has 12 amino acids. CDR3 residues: CASEQLNTEAFF. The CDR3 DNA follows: TGTGCCAGCGAACAGCTGAACACTGAAGCTTTCTTT.

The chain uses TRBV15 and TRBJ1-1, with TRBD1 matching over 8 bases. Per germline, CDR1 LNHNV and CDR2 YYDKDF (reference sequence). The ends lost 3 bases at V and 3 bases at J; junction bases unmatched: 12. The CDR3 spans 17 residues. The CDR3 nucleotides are TGTGCCACCAGCAGGGACAGGGCAGGCTATGGCTACACTGAAGCTTTCTTT. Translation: CATSRDRAGYGYTEAFF. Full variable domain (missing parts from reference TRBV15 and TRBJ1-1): DAMVIQNPRYQVTQFGKPVTLSCSQTLNHNVMYWYQQKSSQAPKLLFHYYDKDFNNEADTPDNFQSRRPNTSFCFLDIRSPGLGDTAMYLCATSRDRAGYGYTEAFFGQGTRLTVV.

The CDR3 loop reads CATKVEDTYEQYF. The DNA of the CDR3 is TGTGCCACAAAAGTGGAGGACACCTACGAGCAGTACTTC. This chain uses TRBV2 with TRBJ2-7; D could derive from TRBD1 or TRBD2 (5 bases each). Germline CDR1 is SNHLY and CDR2 is FYNNEI. V gave up 10 bases and J gave up 2 bases, with 15 bases separating them. The CDR3 sequence is 13 residues long. Looking up the rest from reference TRBV2 and TRBJ2-7 gives the full variable domain: EPEVTQTPSHQVTQMGQEVILRCVPISNHLYFYWYRQILGQKVEFLVSFYNNEISEKSEIFDDQFSVERPDGSNFTLKIRSTKLEDSAMYFCATKVEDTYEQYFGPGTRLTVT.

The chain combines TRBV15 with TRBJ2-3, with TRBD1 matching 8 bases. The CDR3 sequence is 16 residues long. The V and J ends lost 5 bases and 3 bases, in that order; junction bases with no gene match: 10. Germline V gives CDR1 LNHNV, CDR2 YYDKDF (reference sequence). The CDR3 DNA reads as TGTGCCACCAGCGGCCGACAGGGGACTGTGACAGATACGCAGTATTTT. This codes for CATSGRQGTVTDTQYF.

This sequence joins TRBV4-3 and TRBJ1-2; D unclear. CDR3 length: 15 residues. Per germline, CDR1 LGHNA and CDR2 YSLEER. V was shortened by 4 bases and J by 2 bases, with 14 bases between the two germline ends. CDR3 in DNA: TGCGCCAGCAGCCTCAGCGAGGGTATGAACTATGGCTACACCTTC. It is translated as CASSLSEGMNYGYTF.

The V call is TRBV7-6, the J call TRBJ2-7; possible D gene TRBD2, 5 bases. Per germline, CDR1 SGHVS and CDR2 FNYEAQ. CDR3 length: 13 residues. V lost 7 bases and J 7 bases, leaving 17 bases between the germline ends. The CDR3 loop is CASIPLSREEQYF. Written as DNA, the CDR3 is TGTGCCAGCATTCCTTTGTCCCGGGAAGAGCAGTACTTC.

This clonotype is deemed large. Written as DNA, the CDR3 is TGTGCCAGCGGTCTCTCCTATAATTCACCCCTCCACTTT. This sequence encodes CASGLSYNSPLHF. This chain connects TRBV7-8 to TRBJ1-6, with D uncertain. In germline, CDR1 is SGHVS, CDR2 FQNEAQ. CDR3 length: 13 amino acids. Trimming pared 8 bases from V and 0 bases from J, leaving 5 bases between.

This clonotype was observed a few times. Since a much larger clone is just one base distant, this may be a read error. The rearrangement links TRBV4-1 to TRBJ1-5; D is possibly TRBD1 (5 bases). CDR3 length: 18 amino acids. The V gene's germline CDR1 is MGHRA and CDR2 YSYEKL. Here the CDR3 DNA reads TGCGCCAGCAGCCAAGTTGGGGGAACAGGATATAGCAATCGGCCCCAGCATTTT. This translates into CASSQVGGTGYSNRPQHF.

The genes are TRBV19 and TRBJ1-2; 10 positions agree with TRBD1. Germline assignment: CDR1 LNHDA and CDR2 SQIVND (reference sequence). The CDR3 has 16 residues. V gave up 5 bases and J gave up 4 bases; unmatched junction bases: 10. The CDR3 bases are TGTGCCAGTAGTCCGGGGACAGGGGAGGTTAGCTATGGCTACACCTTC. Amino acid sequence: CASSPGTGEVSYGYTF.

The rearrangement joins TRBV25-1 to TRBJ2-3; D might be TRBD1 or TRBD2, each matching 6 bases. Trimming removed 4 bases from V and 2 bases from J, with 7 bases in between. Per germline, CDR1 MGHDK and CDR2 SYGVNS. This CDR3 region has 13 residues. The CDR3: CASSGGATDTQYF. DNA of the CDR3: TGTGCCAGCAGTGGGGGGGCCACAGATACGCAGTATTTT. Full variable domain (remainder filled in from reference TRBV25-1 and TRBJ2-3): EADIYQTPRYLVIGTGKKITLECSQTMGHDKMYWYQQDPGMELHLIHYSYGVNSTEKGDLSSESTVSRIRTEHFPLTLESARPSHTSQYLCASSGGATDTQYFGPGTRLTVL.

CDR3 coding DNA: TGTGCCAGCAGCGCCGAGTGGGGTGGAGGCTACACCTTC. Translated: CASSAEWGGGYTF. The chain is built from TRBV9 and TRBJ1-2; no firm D call. The V gene's germline CDR1 is SGDLS and CDR2 YYNGEE. V lost 3 bases and J lost 8, with 14 bases in between. The CDR3 length is 13 residues.

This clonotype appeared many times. The CDR3 bases are TGCGCCAGCAGCCAAGATCAAGGGTATCCCCCCTACGAGCAGTACTTC. Encoded protein: CASSQDQGYPPYEQYF. This chain connects TRBV4-3 to TRBJ2-7; D is undetermined. Germline assignment: CDR1 LGHNA and CDR2 YSLEER. The germline V and J ends were trimmed by 0 bases and 2 bases, with 14 bases remaining between them. This CDR3 spans 16 amino acids.